The clone carrying this TCR beta chain was recorded once. Germline-derived CDR1 and CDR2 are SGHTA and FQGNSA. Deletions cut 2 bases from V and 3 bases from J, with 14 bases between. This CDR3 contains 16 residues. These data originate in a study of blood T cell repertoires in COVID-19. How the authors handled the data: The authors estimated nucleated cell counts from reference gene primer amplification. Libraries were prepared by immunoSEQ multiplex PCR; TCRdb keeps only in-frame clonotypes and omits some of them. The DNA was the basis for D and trimming; V, J and clone size are from that table. Here the sample spans 230,000 or so clones, roughly 89% being singletons.

The chain uses TRBV7-2 and TRBJ2-1, with a weak D call TRBD1 (6 bases). The receptor comes from a woman aged 40-49 years who had recovered from COVID-19. Sequenced: peripheral blood. CDR3 sequence (DNA): TGTGCCAGCAGCTTATCGTTTACAGGGAGCTACAATGAGCAGTTCTTC. Its translation: CASSLSFTGSYNEQFF.